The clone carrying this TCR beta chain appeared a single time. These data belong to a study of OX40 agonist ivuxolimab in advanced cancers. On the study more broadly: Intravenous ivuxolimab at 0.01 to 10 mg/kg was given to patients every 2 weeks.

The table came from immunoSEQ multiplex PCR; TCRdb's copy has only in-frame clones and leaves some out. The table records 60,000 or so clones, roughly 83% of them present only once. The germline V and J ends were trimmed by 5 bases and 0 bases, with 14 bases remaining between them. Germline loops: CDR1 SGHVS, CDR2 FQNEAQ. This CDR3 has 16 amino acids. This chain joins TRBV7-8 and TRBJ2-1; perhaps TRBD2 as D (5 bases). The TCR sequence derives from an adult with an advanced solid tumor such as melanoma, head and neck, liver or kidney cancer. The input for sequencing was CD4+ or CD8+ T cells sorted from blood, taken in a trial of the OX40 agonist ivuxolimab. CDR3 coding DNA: TGTGCCAGCAGCCACCGTGGTAGCGACTCCTACAATGAGCAGTTCTTC. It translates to CASSHRGSDSYNEQFF.